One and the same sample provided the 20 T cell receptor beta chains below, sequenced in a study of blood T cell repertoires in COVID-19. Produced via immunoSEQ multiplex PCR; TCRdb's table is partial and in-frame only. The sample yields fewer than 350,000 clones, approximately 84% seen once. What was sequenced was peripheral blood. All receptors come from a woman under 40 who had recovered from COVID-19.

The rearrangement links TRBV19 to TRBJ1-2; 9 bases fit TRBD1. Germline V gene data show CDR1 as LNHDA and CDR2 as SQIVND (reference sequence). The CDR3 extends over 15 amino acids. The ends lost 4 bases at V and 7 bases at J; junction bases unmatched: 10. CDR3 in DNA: TGTGCCAGTAGTAGTGGGACAGGGCCGGGCCTTGGCTACACCTTC. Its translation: CASSSGTGPGLGYTF. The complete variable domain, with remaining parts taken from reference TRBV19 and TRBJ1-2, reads DGGITQSPKYLFRKEGQNVTLSCEQNLNHDAMYWYRQDPGQGLRLIYYSQIVNDFQKGDIAEGYSVSREKKESFPLTVTSAQKNPTAFYLCASSSGTGPGLGYTFGSGTRLTVV.

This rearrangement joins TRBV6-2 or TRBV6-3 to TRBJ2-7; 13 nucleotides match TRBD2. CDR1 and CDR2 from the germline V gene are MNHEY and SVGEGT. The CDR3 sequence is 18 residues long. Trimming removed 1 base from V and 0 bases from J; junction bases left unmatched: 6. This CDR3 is CASSYLGLAGSLSYEQYF. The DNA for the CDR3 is TGTGCCAGCAGTTACTTGGGACTAGCGGGGTCCCTCTCCTACGAGCAGTACTTC.

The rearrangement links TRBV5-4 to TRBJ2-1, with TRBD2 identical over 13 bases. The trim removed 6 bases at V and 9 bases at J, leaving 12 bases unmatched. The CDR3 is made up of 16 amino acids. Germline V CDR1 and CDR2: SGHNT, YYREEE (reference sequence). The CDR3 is CASTSSGTSGISEQFF. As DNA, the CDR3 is TGTGCCAGCACCTCGAGCGGGACTAGCGGGATTAGTGAGCAGTTCTTC. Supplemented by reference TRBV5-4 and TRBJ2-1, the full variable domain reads ETGVTQSPTHLIKTRGQQVTLRCSSQSGHNTVSWYQQALGQGPQFIFQYYREEENGRGNFPPRFSGLQFPNYSSELNVNALELDDSALYLCASTSSGTSGISEQFFGPGTRLTVL.

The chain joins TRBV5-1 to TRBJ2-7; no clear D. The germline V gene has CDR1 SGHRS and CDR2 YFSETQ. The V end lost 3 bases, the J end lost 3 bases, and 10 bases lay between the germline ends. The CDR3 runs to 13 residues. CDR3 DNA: TGCGCCAGCAGCTGGCGGATAAACTACGAGCAGTACTTC. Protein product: CASSWRINYEQYF.

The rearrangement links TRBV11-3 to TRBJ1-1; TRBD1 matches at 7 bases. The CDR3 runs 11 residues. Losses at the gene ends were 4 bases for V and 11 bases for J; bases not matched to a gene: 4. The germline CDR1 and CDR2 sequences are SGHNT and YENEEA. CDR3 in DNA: TGTGCCAGCAGCTCGACAGGGAGGGCTTTCTTT. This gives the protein CASSSTGRAFF.

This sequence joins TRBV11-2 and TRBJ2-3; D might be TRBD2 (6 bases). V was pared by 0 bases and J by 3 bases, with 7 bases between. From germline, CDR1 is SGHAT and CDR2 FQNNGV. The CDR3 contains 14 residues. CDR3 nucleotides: TGTGCCAGCAGCTTAGAGACTAGGACAGATACGCAGTATTTT. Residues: CASSLETRTDTQYF. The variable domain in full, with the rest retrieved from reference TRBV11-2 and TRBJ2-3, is EAGVAQSPRYKIIEKRQSVAFWCNPISGHATLYWYQQILGQGPKLLIQFQNNGVVDDSQLPKDRFSAERLKGVDSTLKIQPAKLEDSAVYLCASSLETRTDTQYFGPGTRLTVL.

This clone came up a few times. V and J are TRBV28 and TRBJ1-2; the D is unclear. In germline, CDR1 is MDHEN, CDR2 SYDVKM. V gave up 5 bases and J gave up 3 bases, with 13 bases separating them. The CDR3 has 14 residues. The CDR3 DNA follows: TGTGCCAGCAGTGTACTGGTGGGCGACTATGGCTACACCTTC. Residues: CASSVLVGDYGYTF.

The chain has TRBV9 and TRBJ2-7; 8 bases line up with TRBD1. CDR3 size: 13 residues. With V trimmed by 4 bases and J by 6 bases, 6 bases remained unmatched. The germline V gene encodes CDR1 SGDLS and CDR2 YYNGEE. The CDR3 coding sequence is TGTGCCAGCAGCCCACGGACAGGGCTCGAGCAGTACTTC. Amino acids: CASSPRTGLEQYF.

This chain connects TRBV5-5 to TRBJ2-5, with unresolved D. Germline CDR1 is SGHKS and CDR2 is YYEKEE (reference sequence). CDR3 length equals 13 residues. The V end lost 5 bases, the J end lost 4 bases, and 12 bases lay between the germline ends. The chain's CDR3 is CASSIKIRETQYF. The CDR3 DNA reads TGTGCCAGCAGTATAAAAATCCGAGAGACCCAGTACTTC.

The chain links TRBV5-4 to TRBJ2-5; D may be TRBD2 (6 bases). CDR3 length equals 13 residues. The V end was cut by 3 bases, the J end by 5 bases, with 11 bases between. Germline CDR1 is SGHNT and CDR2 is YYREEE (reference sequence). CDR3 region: CASSWRGWETQYF. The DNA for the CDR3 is TGTGCCAGCAGCTGGAGGGGCTGGGAGACCCAGTACTTC.

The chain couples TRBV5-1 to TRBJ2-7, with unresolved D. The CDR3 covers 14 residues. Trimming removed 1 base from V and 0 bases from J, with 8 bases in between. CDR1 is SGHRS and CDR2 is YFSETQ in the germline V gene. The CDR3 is CASSLNSISYEQYF. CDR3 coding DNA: TGCGCCAGCAGCTTGAACAGTATCTCCTACGAGCAGTACTTC.

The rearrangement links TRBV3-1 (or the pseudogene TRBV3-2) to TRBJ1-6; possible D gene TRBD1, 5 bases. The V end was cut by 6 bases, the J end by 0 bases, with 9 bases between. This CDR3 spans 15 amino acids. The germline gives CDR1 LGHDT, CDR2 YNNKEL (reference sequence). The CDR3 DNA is TGTGCCAGCAGAGGGGCGAGCTCCTATAATTCACCCCTCCACTTT. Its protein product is CASRGASSYNSPLHF.

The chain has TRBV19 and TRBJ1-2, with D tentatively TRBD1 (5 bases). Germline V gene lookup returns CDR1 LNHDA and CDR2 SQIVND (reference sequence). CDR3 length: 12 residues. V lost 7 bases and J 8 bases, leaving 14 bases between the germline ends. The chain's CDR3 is CASIRVVEGYTF. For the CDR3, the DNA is TGTGCCAGTATCAGGGTGGTGGAGGGCTACACCTTC.

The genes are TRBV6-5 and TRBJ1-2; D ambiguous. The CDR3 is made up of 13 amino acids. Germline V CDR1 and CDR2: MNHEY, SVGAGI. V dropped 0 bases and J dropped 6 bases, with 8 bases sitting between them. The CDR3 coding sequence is TGTGCCAGCAGTTACTCGGAGAAGAATGGCTACACCTTC. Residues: CASSYSEKNGYTF.

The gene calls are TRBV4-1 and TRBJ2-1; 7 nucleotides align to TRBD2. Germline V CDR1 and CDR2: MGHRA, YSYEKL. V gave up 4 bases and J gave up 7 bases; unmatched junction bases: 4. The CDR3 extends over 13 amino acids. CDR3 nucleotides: TGCGCCAGCAGCCTGGTCGGGGGGAATGAGCAGTTCTTC. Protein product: CASSLVGGNEQFF.

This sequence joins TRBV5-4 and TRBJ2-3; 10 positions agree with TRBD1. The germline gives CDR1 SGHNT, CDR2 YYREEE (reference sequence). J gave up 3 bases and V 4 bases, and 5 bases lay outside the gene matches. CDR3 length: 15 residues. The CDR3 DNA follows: TGTGCCAGCAGCCAAAGACAGGGGGCAACAGATACGCAGTATTTT. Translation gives CASSQRQGATDTQYF.

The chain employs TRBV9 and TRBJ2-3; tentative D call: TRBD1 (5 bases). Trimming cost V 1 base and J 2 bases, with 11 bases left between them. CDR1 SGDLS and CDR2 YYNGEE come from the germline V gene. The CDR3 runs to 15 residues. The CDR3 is CASSVSRQNTDTQYF. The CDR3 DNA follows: TGTGCCAGCAGCGTATCGAGACAGAACACAGATACGCAGTATTTT.

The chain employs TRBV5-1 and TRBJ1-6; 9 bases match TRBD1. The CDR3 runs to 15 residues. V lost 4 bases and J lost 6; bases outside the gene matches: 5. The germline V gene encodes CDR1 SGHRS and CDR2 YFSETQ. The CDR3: CASSIGTGSNSPLHF. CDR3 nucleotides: TGCGCCAGCAGCATAGGGACAGGGAGTAATTCACCCCTCCACTTT.

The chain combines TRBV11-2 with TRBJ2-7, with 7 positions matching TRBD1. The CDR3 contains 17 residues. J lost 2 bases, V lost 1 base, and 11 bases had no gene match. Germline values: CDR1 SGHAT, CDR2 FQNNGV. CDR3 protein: CASSLASFPGQTYEQYF. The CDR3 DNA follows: TGTGCCAGCAGCTTAGCCTCTTTCCCGGGACAGACCTACGAGCAGTACTTC.

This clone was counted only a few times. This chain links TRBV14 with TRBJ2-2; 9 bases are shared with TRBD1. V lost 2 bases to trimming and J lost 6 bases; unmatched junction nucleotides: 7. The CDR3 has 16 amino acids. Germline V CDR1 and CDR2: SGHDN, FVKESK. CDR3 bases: TGTGCCAGCAGCCAACGCTCGGGACAGGGATCCGGGGAGCTGTTTTTT. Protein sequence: CASSQRSGQGSGELFF.